The next 24 T cell receptor beta chains were all read from a single sample in a study of cytomegalovirus exposure and HLA in healthy donors. 60 Vbeta and 13 Jbeta primers were used in PCR. Using immunoSEQ multiplex PCR, the repertoire was profiled, and TCRdb retains in-frame clones only, with some absent. Of over 150,000 clones listed, approximately 74% were seen once; the top ten hold approximately 3%. The sample taken for sequencing was PBMCs. All receptors derive from a man between 18 and 35 years old in good health and CMV-seronegative.

This clone was detected once. The chain recombines TRBV27 with TRBJ2-1; D perhaps matches TRBD1 (7 bases). CDR3 length: 15 residues. Trimming left V 8 bases short and J 2 bases short, with 16 bases between. CDR1 MNHEY and CDR2 SMNVEV come from the germline V gene (reference sequence). CDR3 loop: CASQTGGGPYNEQFF. The CDR3 coding sequence is TGTGCCAGCCAAACTGGAGGGGGCCCCTACAATGAGCAGTTCTTC.

The V gene is TRBV20-1, the J gene TRBJ2-3; D ambiguous. The CDR3 spans 11 residues. Trimming pared 5 bases from V and 1 base from J, leaving 4 bases between. Per the germline V gene, CDR1 is DFQATT and CDR2 is SNEGSKA (reference sequence). CDR3 region: CSAEGTDTQYF. The CDR3 DNA reads as TGCAGTGCTGAGGGCACAGATACGCAGTATTTT.

V usage is TRBV5-1 and J usage is TRBJ1-2; 9 bases fit TRBD1. Trimming at V came to 3 bases and at J to 8 bases, leaving 17 bases not matched to a gene. Germline assignment: CDR1 SGHRS and CDR2 YFSETQ. The CDR3 sequence is 17 residues long. CDR3 amino acids: CASSSRGQGYLGYGYTF. The CDR3 DNA is TGCGCCAGCAGCTCACGGGGACAGGGATATCTTGGGTACGGCTACACCTTC.

J is TRBJ2-7 and V is TRBV19, with 13 nucleotides matching TRBD2. The ends lost 9 bases at V and 1 base at J; junction bases unmatched: 6. This CDR3 is built from 15 residues. The germline V gene has CDR1 LNHDA and CDR2 SQIVND (reference sequence). The CDR3: CASLRLAGGSYEQYV. The CDR3 DNA sequence: TGTGCCAGCCTCCGACTAGCGGGGGGTTCCTACGAGCAGTACGTC.

The gene calls are TRBV14 and TRBJ1-4; D unresolved. This CDR3 comprises 15 residues. CDR1 is SGHDN, CDR2 FVKESK, per germline. The ends were cut back, 0 bases at V and 5 bases at J, with 10 bases in the middle. In DNA form, the CDR3 reads TGTGCCAGCAGCCAAGAACAGAGCTGGAATGAAAAACTGTTTTTT. It yields the protein CASSQEQSWNEKLFF.

J is TRBJ2-7 and V is TRBV5-1, with 10 bases that match TRBD1. The CDR3 runs to 15 residues. The ends lost 5 bases at V and 1 base at J; junction bases unmatched: 6. Germline V gene lookup returns CDR1 SGHRS and CDR2 YFSETQ. The CDR3 is CASRRGQGTSYEQYV. DNA for the CDR3: TGCGCCAGCAGACGGGGACAGGGGACATCCTACGAGCAGTACGTC.

The chain joins TRBV4-3 to TRBJ1-4, with D unresolved. The ends were cut back, 0 bases at V and 8 bases at J, with 13 bases in the middle. This CDR3 is 15 amino acids long. The V gene's germline CDR1 is LGHNA and CDR2 YSLEER. In DNA, the CDR3 is TGCGCCAGCAGCCAAGATAGAGGGCCGGCAGAAAAACTGTTTTTT. Protein product: CASSQDRGPAEKLFF.

This clone was recorded a few times. J is TRBJ1-2 and V is TRBV25-1; TRBD1 agrees at 9 bases. CDR3 length: 12 residues. With 5 bases clipped from V and 8 bases from J, the junction kept 3 bases outside the gene matches. Germline V CDR1 and CDR2: MGHDK, SYGVNS. CDR3 residues: CASSLDRGGYTF. The CDR3 region has the DNA TGTGCCAGCAGTTTGGACAGGGGAGGCTACACCTTC.

This clone was picked up a small number of times. J is TRBJ2-7 and V is TRBV5-5; TRBD1 might be the D (6 bases). The CDR3 contains 15 residues. Germline V gives CDR1 SGHKS, CDR2 YYEKEE (reference sequence). Trimming took 4 bases from V and 0 from J, leaving 14 bases between them. CDR3 residues: CASSPRDTSSYEQYV. CDR3 DNA: TGTGCCAGCAGCCCGAGGGACACGAGCTCCTACGAGCAGTACGTC.

The CDR3 nucleotides read TGTGCCACCACGTGGGGCCCCAGGGATACGCAGTATTTT. It specifies CATTWGPRDTQYF. The V gene is TRBV6-1, the J gene TRBJ2-3; D is possibly TRBD1 (5 bases). V was shortened by 10 bases and J by 6 bases, with 17 bases between the two germline ends. Germline V lookup: CDR1 MNHNS, CDR2 SASEGT. The CDR3 contains 13 residues.

This clone was seen a few times. The CDR3: CASSLDIGAGNTIYF. The CDR3 DNA follows: TGCGCCAGCAGCTTGGATATAGGGGCTGGAAACACCATATATTTT. V gene TRBV5-1 combines with J gene TRBJ1-3, with a possible D match to TRBD1 (5 bases). This CDR3 has 15 residues. V gave up 0 bases and J gave up 2 bases, with 9 bases separating them. Germline values: CDR1 SGHRS, CDR2 YFSETQ.

The chain carries TRBV7-9 and TRBJ2-1, with 10 bases fitting TRBD2. The CDR3 length is 14 residues. Germline CDR1 is SEHNR and CDR2 is FQNEAQ (reference sequence). Losses at the gene ends were 3 bases for V and 5 bases for J; bases not matched to a gene: 1. This CDR3 is CASSFGLADNEQFF. The CDR3 DNA sequence: TGTGCCAGCAGCTTCGGACTAGCGGACAATGAGCAGTTCTTC.

This clone has only a few counts. This rearrangement joins TRBV5-1 to TRBJ1-1, with D possibly TRBD1 on 5 matching bases. The CDR3 is made up of 13 amino acids. CDR1 is SGHRS, CDR2 YFSETQ, per germline. V lost 0 bases and J 3 bases, leaving 6 bases between the germline ends. The CDR3 bases are TGCGCCAGCAGCTTGGTAGGGGACACTGAAGCTTTCTTT. Translated, it gives CASSLVGDTEAFF.

The chain has TRBV6-5 and TRBJ2-3, with D possibly TRBD1 on 6 matching bases. Per germline, CDR1 MNHEY and CDR2 SVGAGI. V lost 6 bases, J lost 2 bases, and 9 bases lay in between. This CDR3 is 13 amino acids long. The CDR3 loop is CASRRQDTDTQYF. The CDR3, as DNA: TGTGCCAGCAGGCGACAGGACACAGATACGCAGTATTTT.

V gene TRBV19 combines with J gene TRBJ2-1; the match to TRBD2 covers 7 bases. The V and J ends lost 2 bases and 9 bases, in that order; junction bases with no gene match: 7. This CDR3 contains 14 residues. The germline gives CDR1 LNHDA, CDR2 SQIVND (reference sequence). CDR3 region: CASSIRGEKSEQFF. Written as DNA, the CDR3 is TGTGCCAGTAGTATACGGGGGGAAAAGAGTGAGCAGTTCTTC.

In DNA, the CDR3 is TGTGCCACCAGCACCAGACAGGGGGGATCACCCCTCCACTTT. It translates to CATSTRQGGSPLHF. The genes are TRBV15 and TRBJ1-6, with 9 bases aligning to TRBD1. The germline V gene has CDR1 LNHNV and CDR2 YYDKDF (reference sequence). The CDR3 loop spans 14 amino acids. V was clipped by 4 bases and J by 10 bases; unmatched bases: 5.

This clone came up a few times. The gene calls are TRBV7-2 and TRBJ1-1; perhaps TRBD1 as D (5 bases). The CDR3 totals 15 residues. Germline CDR1 is SGHTA and CDR2 is FQGNSA. The ends were cut back, 3 bases at V and 4 bases at J, with 15 bases in the middle. CDR3 region: CASSLGGSYGTEAFF. In DNA form, the CDR3 reads TGTGCCAGCAGCTTGGGGGGAAGTTATGGCACTGAAGCTTTCTTT.

In this sample, this clone turned up a few times. The chain recombines TRBV2 with TRBJ1-5; TRBD1 aligns across 11 bases. The CDR3 length is 14 residues. The ends lost 6 bases at V and 6 bases at J; junction bases unmatched: 4. From germline, CDR1 is SNHLY and CDR2 FYNNEI. CDR3 amino acids: CASRGQGVGQPQHF. CDR3 coding DNA: TGTGCCAGCAGGGGACAGGGGGTCGGTCAGCCCCAGCATTTT.

A few counts support this clone. V is TRBV28 and J is TRBJ2-5; D not resolved. With 1 base removed from V and 5 bases from J, the gap between germline ends came to 5 bases. The germline gives CDR1 MDHEN, CDR2 SYDVKM. CDR3 size: 12 residues. The CDR3 coding sequence is TGTGCCAGCAGTTTATATCGGGAGACCCAGTACTTC. This sequence encodes CASSLYRETQYF. The full variable domain, rest sourced from reference TRBV28 and TRBJ2-5, is DVKVTQSSRYLVKRTGEKVFLECVQDMDHENMFWYRQDPGLGLRLIYFSYDVKMKEKGDIPEGYSVSREKKERFSLILESASTNQTSMYLCASSLYRETQYFGPGTRLLVL.

This clone appeared once. The chain combines TRBV15 with TRBJ2-5; TRBD2 is a possible D gene (5 bases). Near its end, the DNA agrees better with TRBJ2-7, so the J call may be wrong. The CDR3 spans 13 residues. The germline V gene encodes CDR1 LNHNV and CDR2 YYDKDF (reference sequence). CDR3 region: CATSRDPGIEQYF. The CDR3 DNA follows: TGTGCCACCAGCAGAGATCCGGGGATCGAGCAGTACTTC.

The genes are TRBV6-6 and TRBJ1-2; D uncertain. The CDR3 spans 12 residues. V gave up 5 bases and J gave up 8 bases, with 12 bases separating them. The germline V gene encodes CDR1 MNHNY and CDR2 SVGAGI (reference sequence). DNA for the CDR3: TGTGCCAGCAGTCCTATCGACATCGGCTACACCTTC. Residues: CASSPIDIGYTF.

This CDR3 is CAWSVFRRGQTYEQYF. In DNA, the CDR3 is TGTGCCTGGAGTGTTTTCAGACGGGGACAAACCTACGAGCAGTACTTC. The chain combines TRBV30 with TRBJ2-7, with a tentative D call TRBD1 (6 bases). Deletions cut 0 bases from V and 2 bases from J, with 17 bases between. This CDR3 is built from 16 residues. Germline values: CDR1 GTSNPN, CDR2 SVGIG (reference sequence).

The genes are TRBV6-1 and TRBJ2-1; 7 nucleotides agree with TRBD1. The germline CDR1 and CDR2 sequences are MNHNS and SASEGT. Trimming removed 2 bases from V and 4 bases from J; junction bases left unmatched: 17. This CDR3 is 19 amino acids long. The DNA of the CDR3 is TGTGCCAGCAGTGAATTACCAAACCGGGCAGGGGGTCGGTACAATGAGCAGTTCTTC. Protein sequence: CASSELPNRAGGRYNEQFF.

V is TRBV6-6 and J is TRBJ1-2; 9 bases are a match to TRBD1. There are 15 residues in the CDR3. The germline gives CDR1 MNHNY, CDR2 SVGAGI (reference sequence). The trim removed 5 bases at V and 4 bases at J, leaving 8 bases unmatched. CDR3: CASSDRDRATYGYTF. The CDR3 DNA is TGTGCCAGCAGTGACCGGGACAGGGCGACCTATGGCTACACCTTC.